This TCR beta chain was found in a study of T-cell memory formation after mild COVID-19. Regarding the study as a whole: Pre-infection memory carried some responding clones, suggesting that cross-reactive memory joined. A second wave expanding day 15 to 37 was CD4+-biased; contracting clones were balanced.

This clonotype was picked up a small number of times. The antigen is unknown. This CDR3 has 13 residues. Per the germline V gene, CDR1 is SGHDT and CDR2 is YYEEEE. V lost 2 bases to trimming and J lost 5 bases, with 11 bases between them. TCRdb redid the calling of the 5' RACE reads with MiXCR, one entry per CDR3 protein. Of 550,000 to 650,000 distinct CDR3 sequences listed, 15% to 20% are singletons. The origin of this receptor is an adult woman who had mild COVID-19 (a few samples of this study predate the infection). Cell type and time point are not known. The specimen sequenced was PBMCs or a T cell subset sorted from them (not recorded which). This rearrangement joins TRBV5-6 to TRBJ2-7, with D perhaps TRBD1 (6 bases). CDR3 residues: CASSFPRGNEQYF. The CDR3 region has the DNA TGTGCCAGCAGCTTCCCCAGGGGAAACGAGCAGTACTTC. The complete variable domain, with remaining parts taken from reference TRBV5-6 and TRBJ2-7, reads DAGVTQSPTHLIKTRGQQVTLRCSPKSGHDTVSWYQQALGQGPQFIFQYYEEEERQRGNFPDRFSGHQFPNYSSELNVNALLLGDSALYLCASSFPRGNEQYFGPGTRLTVT.